The 28 T cell receptor beta chains below were found in one sample sequenced in a study of CD4 T cell repertoires in COVID-19. Clones were sequenced by immunoSEQ multiplex PCR, and TCRdb holds only the in-frame ones, with some missing. The sample has over 75,000 clones, about 80% seen once. Sequencing was performed on CD4+ T cells from peripheral blood, taken after recovery from COVID-19. All receptors come from a human donor who had COVID-19.

The chain is built from TRBV25-1 and TRBJ1-1; D is possibly TRBD1 (5 bases). The ends were cut back, 0 bases at V and 1 base at J, with 9 bases in the middle. Germline CDR1 reads MGHDK; CDR2 reads SYGVNS. The CDR3 covers 15 residues. CDR3 in DNA: TGTGCCAGCAGTGAATATCGCACAGGGAACACTGAAGCTTTCTTT. Protein sequence: CASSEYRTGNTEAFF.

The gene calls are TRBV19 and TRBJ2-7; D might be TRBD1 or TRBD2, each matching 5 bases. This CDR3 has 15 residues. V dropped 5 bases and J dropped 0 bases, with 14 bases sitting between them. The germline gives CDR1 LNHDA, CDR2 SQIVND (reference sequence). CDR3 protein: CASSPGTYRSYEQYF. CDR3 bases: TGTGCCAGTAGTCCGGGGACGTACCGCTCCTACGAGCAGTACTTC.

In DNA, the CDR3 is TGCGCCAGCAGCTTGGACAGGTTGGTCGGGGAGCTGTTTTTT. This sequence encodes CASSLDRLVGELFF. The V gene is TRBV5-1, the J gene TRBJ2-2; D is possibly TRBD1 (5 bases). The CDR3 is made up of 14 amino acids. Germline V gene data show CDR1 as SGHRS and CDR2 as YFSETQ. Trimming removed 0 bases from V and 7 bases from J, with 10 bases in between. The full variable domain, in which reference TRBV5-1 and TRBJ2-2 provide the parts outside the CDR3, is KAGVTQTPRYLIKTRGQQVTLSCSPISGHRSVSWYQQTPGQGLQFLFEYFSETQRNKGNFPGRFSGRQFSNSRSEMNVSTLELGDSALYLCASSLDRLVGELFFGEGSRLTVL.

This clone was picked up a small number of times. The chain couples TRBV27 to TRBJ1-5; D remains unclear. The CDR3 covers 13 residues. Trimming pared 3 bases from V and 4 bases from J, leaving 7 bases between. CDR1 and CDR2 from the germline V gene are MNHEY and SMNVEV (reference sequence). The CDR3 bases are TGTGCCAGCAGTTTGGATCAGAATCAGCCCCAGCATTTT. Its protein is CASSLDQNQPQHF.

This clone has a handful of counts. This chain links TRBV10-3 with TRBJ1-3; D uncertain. The germline gives CDR1 ENHRY, CDR2 SYGVKD. CDR3 length: 15 residues. V shed 0 bases and J shed 0 bases, with 6 bases lying between them. The CDR3 nucleotides are TGTGCCATCAGTGAGTCAGGCGGCTCTGGAAACACCATATATTTT. Translated, it gives CAISESGGSGNTIYF.

Note on this clone: An end of the junction differs from the germline gene, which may be a read error. This chain links TRBV6-5 with TRBJ2-1; 14 bases match TRBD2. This CDR3 is built from 14 residues. CDR1 MNHEY and CDR2 SVGAGI come from the germline V gene. The CDR3 region is CASSPGLAGVKGVF. CDR3 coding DNA: TGTGCCAGCAGCCCGGGACTAGCGGGAGTAAAGGGGGTCTTC.

The rearrangement links TRBV29-1 to TRBJ2-7; TRBD2 agrees at 9 bases. Germline-derived CDR1 and CDR2 are SQVTM and ANQGSEA. After removal of 2 bases from V and 4 bases from J, the junction contained 21 bases not matched to a gene. The length of the CDR3 is 19 residues. CDR3 region: CSVELPPSIGSGRTYEQYF. CDR3 DNA sequence: TGCAGCGTTGAACTACCCCCCTCGATCGGTAGCGGGAGAACGTACGAGCAGTACTTC.

The CDR3 bases are TGTGCCAGCAGCCAAGGAAACCGGGGCCACCTCTCCTACGAGCAGTACTTC. Translating gives CASSQGNRGHLSYEQYF. The chain joins TRBV3-1 (or the pseudogene TRBV3-2) to TRBJ2-7; either TRBD1 or TRBD2 may supply D (5 bases each). Germline V gene lookup returns CDR1 LGHDT and CDR2 YNNKEL (reference sequence). V was cut by 1 base and J by 0 bases, with 16 bases left in between. The CDR3 runs to 17 residues.

Here the CDR3 DNA reads TGTGCCAGCAAATCAGGGGTATACGAGCAGTTCTTC. Translation: CASKSGVYEQFF. The rearrangement joins TRBV28 to TRBJ2-1; maybe TRBD1 (6 bases). Trimming pared 7 bases from V and 10 bases from J, leaving 14 bases between. From germline, CDR1 is MDHEN and CDR2 SYDVKM. The CDR3 has 12 residues.

This chain links TRBV2 with TRBJ2-1, with D perhaps TRBD1 (6 bases). V gave up 7 bases and J gave up 4 bases, with 17 bases separating them. This CDR3 is 15 amino acids long. Germline values: CDR1 SNHLY, CDR2 FYNNEI. DNA for the CDR3: TGTGCCAGCAACGAGGGACAATCCCCGTACAATGAGCAGTTCTTC. It encodes CASNEGQSPYNEQFF.

The rearrangement uses TRBV5-4 and TRBJ2-1, with no clear D. From germline, CDR1 is SGHNT and CDR2 YYREEE (reference sequence). This CDR3 region has 12 residues. Trimming removed 3 bases at V and 8 bases at J, with 9 bases between. In DNA, the CDR3 is TGTGCCAGCAGCTCCATCGGAGATGAGCAGTTCTTC. Translating gives CASSSIGDEQFF.

The genes are TRBV19 and TRBJ2-7, with 14 bases identical to TRBD2. Looked up from germline, CDR1 is LNHDA and CDR2 is SQIVND (reference sequence). The CDR3 has 16 residues. The V segment lost 4 bases and the J segment 4 bases; nucleotides outside the gene matches: 6. CDR3 bases: TGTGCCAGTAGTAGCCCGGGACTAGCGGGAGAATACGAGCAGTACTTC. Translated: CASSSPGLAGEYEQYF.

The chain uses TRBV19 and TRBJ2-5; no clear D gene. There are 13 residues in the CDR3. V lost 6 bases and J 5 bases, leaving 13 bases between the germline ends. Germline loops: CDR1 LNHDA, CDR2 SQIVND (reference sequence). The CDR3 sequence: CASSGSGSETQYF. CDR3 nucleotide sequence: TGTGCCAGTAGCGGCTCAGGTAGCGAGACCCAGTACTTC.

V usage is TRBV30 and J usage is TRBJ1-2; TRBD1 matches at 7 bases. Trimming cost V 2 bases and J 4 bases; bases outside gene matches: 10. Germline V CDR1 and CDR2: GTSNPN, SVGIG (reference sequence). The CDR3 sequence is 15 residues long. CDR3 nucleotide sequence: TGTGCCTGGAGTACCGGACAGGCGATACTCTATGGCTACACCTTC. Protein sequence: CAWSTGQAILYGYTF.

The chain uses TRBV7-2 and TRBJ1-1; maybe TRBD1 (6 bases). Germline CDR1 SGHTA, CDR2 FQGNSA. The V end was cut by 5 bases, the J end by 8 bases, with 18 bases between. The CDR3 contains 14 residues. The chain's CDR3 is CASSATRDTKEAFF. In nucleotides, the CDR3 is TGTGCCAGCAGCGCAACCCGGGACACCAAGGAAGCTTTCTTT.

The V and J genes are TRBV11-2 and TRBJ2-2; D possibly corresponds to TRBD2 (6 bases). Germline V gene sequence: CDR1 SGHAT, CDR2 FQNNGV. V lost 5 bases, J lost 4 bases, and 14 bases lay in between. The CDR3 has 15 residues. The CDR3 region has the DNA TGTGCCAGCAGCCCCGGGGGAGTAGGCACCGGGGAGCTGTTTTTT. This sequence encodes CASSPGGVGTGELFF.

The genes are TRBV4-1 and TRBJ2-1, with 15 bases aligning to TRBD2. Trimming at V came to 0 bases and at J to 3 bases, leaving 6 bases not matched to a gene. Germline CDR1 and CDR2: MGHRA and YSYEKL. The CDR3 length is 19 residues. Written as DNA, the CDR3 is TGCGCCAGCAGCCAAGAGCGGGGACTAGCGGGGGGCCACTACAATGAGCAGTTCTTC. Its translation is CASSQERGLAGGHYNEQFF.

The chain recombines TRBV28 with TRBJ1-2; 8 bases line up with TRBD1. V shed 4 bases, J shed 4 bases, and the junction held 11 bases outside the gene matches. The length of the CDR3 is 16 residues. Germline CDR1 MDHEN, CDR2 SYDVKM. In nucleotides, the CDR3 is TGTGCCAGCAGTTCCTCCGGGACAGGAGGCATCTATGGCTACACCTTC. Translating gives CASSSSGTGGIYGYTF.

This clone has a single count. The V call is TRBV12-3 or TRBV12-4, the J call TRBJ1-5, with D uncertain. V gave up 5 bases and J gave up 11 bases, with 16 bases separating them. The CDR3 totals 13 residues. Here the CDR3 reads CASSQTILGSQHF. The CDR3 nucleotides are TGTGCCAGCAGTCAGACAATCCTTGGGTCCCAGCATTTT.

This clone was counted once. The V gene is TRBV6-5, the J gene TRBJ1-2; weak D call: TRBD1 (5 bases). The CDR3 loop spans 13 amino acids. V was shortened by 6 bases and J by 6 bases, with 14 bases between the two germline ends. CDR1 is MNHEY, CDR2 SVGAGI, per germline. The CDR3, as DNA: TGTGCCAGCAGCCTAGGGACCGCCAATGGCTACACCTTC. Residues: CASSLGTANGYTF.

V usage is TRBV19 and J usage is TRBJ1-2, with TRBD1 as a possible D gene (5 bases). Per the germline V gene, CDR1 is LNHDA and CDR2 is SQIVND (reference sequence). V dropped 4 bases and J dropped 8 bases, with 11 bases sitting between them. CDR3 length equals 12 residues. This CDR3 is CASSTGTSGYTF. The CDR3 coding sequence is TGTGCCAGTAGTACGGGGACGTCCGGCTACACCTTC.

This clone was detected only a few times. The V call is TRBV5-1, the J call TRBJ1-4; D remains ambiguous. The V end lost 2 bases, the J end lost 5 bases, and 10 bases lay between the germline ends. Germline V gene data show CDR1 as SGHRS and CDR2 as YFSETQ. This CDR3 region has 14 residues. CDR3 bases: TGCGCCAGCAGCTTATCGGGGTCGAATGAAAAACTGTTTTTT. This gives the protein CASSLSGSNEKLFF.

This chain uses TRBV6-5 with TRBJ1-1; 8 positions match TRBD1. Germline V lookup: CDR1 MNHEY, CDR2 SVGAGI. With V trimmed by 6 bases and J by 5 bases, 11 bases remained unmatched. This CDR3 comprises 15 residues. The chain's CDR3 is CASRSDDRGGTEAFF. The CDR3 nucleotides are TGTGCCAGCAGATCCGATGACAGGGGTGGTACTGAAGCTTTCTTT.

The V and J genes are TRBV21-1 and TRBJ2-7; TRBD2, the D gene given by the table, was not confirmed from the DNA. TRBV21-1 is a pseudogene segment. The CDR3 loop spans 13 amino acids. CDR3 loop: CASSKDSVAEQYF. CDR3 DNA: TGTGCCAGCAGCAAAGATTCGGTCGCCGAGCAGTACTTC.

The chain links TRBV20-1 to TRBJ1-2; 7 positions agree with TRBD1. There are 11 residues in the CDR3. Trimming removed 7 bases from V and 6 bases from J; junction bases left unmatched: 5. Germline V lookup: CDR1 DFQATT, CDR2 SNEGSKA (reference sequence). Here the CDR3 reads CSGRGLHGYTF. In DNA, the CDR3 is TGCAGTGGGAGGGGGCTTCATGGCTACACCTTC.

The V and J genes are TRBV28 and TRBJ2-3, with D hard to call. CDR3 length: 14 amino acids. Deletions cut 3 bases from V and 2 bases from J, with 9 bases between. Germline assignment: CDR1 MDHEN and CDR2 SYDVKM. CDR3 DNA: TGTGCCAGCAGTTTGAACGGGCCCACAGATACGCAGTATTTT. It yields the protein CASSLNGPTDTQYF.

The chain joins TRBV20-1 to TRBJ2-4; D call uncertain. Germline V gives CDR1 DFQATT, CDR2 SNEGSKA (reference sequence). The CDR3 loop spans 12 amino acids. Trimming removed 3 bases from V and 8 bases from J, with 11 bases in between. CDR3 loop: CSASKDWDIQYF. CDR3 DNA sequence: TGCAGTGCTAGTAAAGATTGGGACATTCAGTACTTC.

The genes are TRBV6-6 and TRBJ2-4; D may match TRBD1 or TRBD2 (5 bases each). Trimming left V 7 bases short and J 14 bases short, with 27 bases between. This CDR3 has 15 amino acids. CDR1 is MNHNY and CDR2 is SVGAGI in the germline V gene (reference sequence). In DNA form, the CDR3 reads TGTGCCAGCAAAAATGCCGGGACCCAAGGTTTTCTGGAGTACTTC. Its translation: CASKNAGTQGFLEYF.